Shown below are 8 T cell receptor beta chains from a single sample sequenced in a study of CD8+ T cells in alopecia areata. cDNA prepared by RNA extraction and subsequent reverse transcription served as the template for sequencing. Sequenced by immunoSEQ multiplex PCR; TCRdb stores in-frame clones only, minus some. The sample records around 100,000 clones, around 84% being singletons. Specified treatment: oral pan-JAK inhibitor, 5-10 mg twice daily. Specimen: CD8+ T cells sorted from blood, collected at approximately week 30, from a patient treated with tofacitinib. The receptor source for this set is a human donor with alopecia areata.

The table lists this clone with a count of one. The CDR3 region has the DNA TGCGCCAGCAGCTTGGTGGAACCTCAAGAGACCCAGTACTTC. This codes for CASSLVEPQETQYF. This sequence joins TRBV5-1 and TRBJ2-5; D is undetermined. V lost 0 bases and J lost 2, with 8 bases in between. The CDR3 is 14 amino acids. Germline values: CDR1 SGHRS, CDR2 YFSETQ. Looking up the rest from reference TRBV5-1 and TRBJ2-5 gives the full variable domain: KAGVTQTPRYLIKTRGQQVTLSCSPISGHRSVSWYQQTPGQGLQFLFEYFSETQRNKGNFPGRFSGRQFSNSRSEMNVSTLELGDSALYLCASSLVEPQETQYFGPGTRLLVL.

The rearrangement links TRBV10-1 to TRBJ2-7; D possibly uses TRBD1 or TRBD2 (5 bases each). Trimming took off 6 bases at V and 2 bases at J, with 20 bases between the two ends. From germline, CDR1 is WNHNN and CDR2 SYGVQD (reference sequence). The CDR3 has 16 amino acids. The CDR3 bases are TGCGCCAGCAGCCCCGGGGCTCCTCTGGGGGCCTACGAGCAGTACTTC. Residues: CASSPGAPLGAYEQYF.

The chain is built from TRBV9 and TRBJ1-1, with TRBD1 matching 9 bases. V lost 4 bases to trimming and J lost 11 bases; unmatched junction nucleotides: 9. This CDR3 has 13 amino acids. Germline lookup yields CDR1 SGDLS and CDR2 YYNGEE. This CDR3 reads CASSFAGTGHAFF. The CDR3, as DNA: TGTGCCAGCAGCTTTGCCGGGACAGGGCACGCTTTCTTT.

A few counts support this clone. The chain uses TRBV29-1 and TRBJ2-3, with 7 bases aligning to TRBD2. The V segment lost 0 bases and the J segment 0 bases; nucleotides outside the gene matches: 3. Germline assignment: CDR1 SQVTM and CDR2 ANQGSEA. This CDR3 is 15 amino acids long. The CDR3 sequence: CSVEDRGGSTDTQYF. The CDR3 DNA reads as TGCAGCGTTGAAGATCGCGGGGGTAGCACAGATACGCAGTATTTT.

The V gene is TRBV12-5, the J gene TRBJ2-7; D may match TRBD1 or TRBD2 (5 bases each). This CDR3 has 16 amino acids. Per germline, CDR1 LGHNT and CDR2 FRNRAP. V was clipped by 5 bases and J by 0 bases, with 17 bases between them. The CDR3: CASGLRIGDDSYEQYF. CDR3 nucleotide sequence: TGTGCTAGTGGTCTCAGGATCGGGGACGACTCCTACGAGCAGTACTTC.

As regards this clone: Sequence at one end of the junction differs from germline and may be a read error. Other DNA sequences in the sample encode the same CDR3. The chain couples TRBV29-1 to TRBJ2-3; D may match TRBD1 or TRBD2 (6 bases each). Germline V gives CDR1 SQVTM, CDR2 ANQGSEA. This CDR3 contains 15 residues. CDR3 sequence: CSVRGGLWSADTQYF. The CDR3 nucleotides are TGCAGCGTCCGAGGGGGACTCTGGAGCGCAGATACGCAGTACTTT.

The chain links TRBV19 to TRBJ1-1, with D possibly TRBD1 on 5 matching bases. The CDR3 totals 14 residues. Germline V lookup: CDR1 LNHDA, CDR2 SQIVND (reference sequence). With 6 bases removed from V and 0 bases from J, the gap between germline ends came to 11 bases. The CDR3 DNA follows: TGTGCCAGTAGCGCCAGGGTTTTGAACACTGAAGCTTTCTTT. It translates to CASSARVLNTEAFF.

CDR3 nucleotide sequence: TGTGCCAGCAGCTTGGTCACTGAGGGTGGCACAGATACGCAGTATTTT. Translated: CASSLVTEGGTDTQYF. This chain joins TRBV5-6 and TRBJ2-3; D is perhaps TRBD2 (5 bases). Germline V gives CDR1 SGHDT, CDR2 YYEEEE. Between the trimmed V and J ends, which lost 0 bases and 1 base, there was a span of 12 bases. The CDR3 loop spans 16 amino acids.